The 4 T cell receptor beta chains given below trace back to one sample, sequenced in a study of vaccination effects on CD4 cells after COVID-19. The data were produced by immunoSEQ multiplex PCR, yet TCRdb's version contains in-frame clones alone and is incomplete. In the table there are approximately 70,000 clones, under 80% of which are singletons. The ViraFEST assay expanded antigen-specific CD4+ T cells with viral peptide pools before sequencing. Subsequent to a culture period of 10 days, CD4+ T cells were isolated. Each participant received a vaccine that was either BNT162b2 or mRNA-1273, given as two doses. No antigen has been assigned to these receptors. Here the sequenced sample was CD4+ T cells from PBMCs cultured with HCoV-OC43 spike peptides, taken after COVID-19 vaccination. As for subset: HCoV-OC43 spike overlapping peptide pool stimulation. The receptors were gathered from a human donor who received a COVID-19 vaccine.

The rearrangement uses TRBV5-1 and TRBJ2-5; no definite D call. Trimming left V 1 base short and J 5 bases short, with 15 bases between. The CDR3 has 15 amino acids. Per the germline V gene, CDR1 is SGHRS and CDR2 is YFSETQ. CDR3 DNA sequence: TGCGCCAGCAGCTTGTCACAGAATGGTTTGGAGACCCAGTACTTC. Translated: CASSLSQNGLETQYF.

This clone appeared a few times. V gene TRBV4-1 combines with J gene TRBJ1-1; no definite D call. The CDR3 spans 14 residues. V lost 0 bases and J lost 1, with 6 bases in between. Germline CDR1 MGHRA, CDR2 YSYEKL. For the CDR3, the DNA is TGCGCCAGCAGCCAAGAACTCCGGAACACTGAAGCTTTCTTT. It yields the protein CASSQELRNTEAFF.

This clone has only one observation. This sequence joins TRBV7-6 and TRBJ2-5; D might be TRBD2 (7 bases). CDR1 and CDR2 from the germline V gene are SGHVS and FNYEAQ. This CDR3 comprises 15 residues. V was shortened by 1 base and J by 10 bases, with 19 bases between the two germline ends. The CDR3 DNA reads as TGTGCCAGCAGCTTAGATGGGGGGGGGCGAAAGGTCCAGTACTTC. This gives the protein CASSLDGGGRKVQYF.

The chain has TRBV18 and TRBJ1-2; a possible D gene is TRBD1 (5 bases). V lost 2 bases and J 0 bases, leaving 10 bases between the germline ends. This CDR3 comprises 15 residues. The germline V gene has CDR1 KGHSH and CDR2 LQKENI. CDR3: CASSPGGEANYGYTF. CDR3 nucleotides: TGTGCCAGCTCACCAGGGGGGGAAGCTAACTATGGCTACACCTTC.